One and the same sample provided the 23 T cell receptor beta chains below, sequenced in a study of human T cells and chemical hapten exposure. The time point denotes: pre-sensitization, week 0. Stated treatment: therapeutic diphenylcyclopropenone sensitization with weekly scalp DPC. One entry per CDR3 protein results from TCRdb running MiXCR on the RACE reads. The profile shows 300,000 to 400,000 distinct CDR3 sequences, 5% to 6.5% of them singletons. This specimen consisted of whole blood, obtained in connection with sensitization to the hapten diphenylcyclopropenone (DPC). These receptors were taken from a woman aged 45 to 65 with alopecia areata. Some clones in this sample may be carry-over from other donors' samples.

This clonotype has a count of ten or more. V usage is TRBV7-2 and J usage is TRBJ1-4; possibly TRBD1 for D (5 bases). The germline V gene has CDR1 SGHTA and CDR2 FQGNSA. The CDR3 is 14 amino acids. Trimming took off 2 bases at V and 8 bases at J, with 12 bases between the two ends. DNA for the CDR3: TGTGCCAGCAGCTTAAGGACGGGGGGAGAAAAACTGTTTTTT. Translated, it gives CASSLRTGGEKLFF.

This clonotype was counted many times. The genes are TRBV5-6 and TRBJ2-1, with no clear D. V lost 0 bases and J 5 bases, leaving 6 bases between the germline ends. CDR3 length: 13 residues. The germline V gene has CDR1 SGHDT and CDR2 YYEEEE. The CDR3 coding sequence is TGTGCCAGCAGCTTGGGACACAACAATGAGCAGTTCTTC. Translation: CASSLGHNNEQFF.

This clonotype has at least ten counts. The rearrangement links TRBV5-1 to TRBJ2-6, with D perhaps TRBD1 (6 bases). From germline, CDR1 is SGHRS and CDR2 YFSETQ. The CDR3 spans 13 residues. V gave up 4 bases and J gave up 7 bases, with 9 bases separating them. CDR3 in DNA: TGCGCCAGCAGCCCGACAGGCGCCAACGTCCTGACTTTC. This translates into CASSPTGANVLTF.

The CDR3 region has the DNA TGTGCCATCAGCCGTGCCGGGAATGTCAATGAGCAGTTCTTC. It specifies CAISRAGNVNEQFF. The chain couples TRBV10-3 to TRBJ2-1; maybe TRBD2 (5 bases). V lost 6 bases and J 6 bases, leaving 15 bases between the germline ends. This CDR3 has 14 amino acids. Germline values: CDR1 ENHRY, CDR2 SYGVKD.

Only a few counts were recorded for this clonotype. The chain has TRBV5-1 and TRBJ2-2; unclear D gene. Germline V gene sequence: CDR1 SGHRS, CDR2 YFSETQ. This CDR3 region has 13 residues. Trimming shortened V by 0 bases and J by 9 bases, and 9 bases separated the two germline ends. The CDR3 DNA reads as TGCGCCAGCAGCTTGGCATCTATCCGGGAGCTGTTTTTT. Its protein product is CASSLASIRELFF.

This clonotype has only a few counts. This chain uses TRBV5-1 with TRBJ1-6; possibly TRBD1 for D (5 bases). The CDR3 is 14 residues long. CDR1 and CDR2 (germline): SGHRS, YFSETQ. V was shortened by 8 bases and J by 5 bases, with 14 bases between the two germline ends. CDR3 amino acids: CASRGTTDNSPLHF. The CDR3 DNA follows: TGCGCCAGTCGCGGGACGACGGATAATTCACCCCTCCACTTT.

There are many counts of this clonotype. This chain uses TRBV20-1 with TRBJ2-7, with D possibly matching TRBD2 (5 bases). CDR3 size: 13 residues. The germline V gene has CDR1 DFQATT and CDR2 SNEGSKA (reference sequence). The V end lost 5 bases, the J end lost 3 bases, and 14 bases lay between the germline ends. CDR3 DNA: TGCAGTGCTCGACCCCCAGGAGGCTACGAGCAGTACTTC. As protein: CSARPPGGYEQYF.

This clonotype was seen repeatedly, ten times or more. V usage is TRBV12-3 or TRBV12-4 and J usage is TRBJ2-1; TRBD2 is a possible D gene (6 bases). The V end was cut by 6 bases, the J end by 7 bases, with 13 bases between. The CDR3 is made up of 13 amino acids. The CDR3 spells CASSPGGLNEQFF. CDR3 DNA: TGTGCCAGCAGCCCTGGGGGGTTGAATGAGCAGTTCTTC.

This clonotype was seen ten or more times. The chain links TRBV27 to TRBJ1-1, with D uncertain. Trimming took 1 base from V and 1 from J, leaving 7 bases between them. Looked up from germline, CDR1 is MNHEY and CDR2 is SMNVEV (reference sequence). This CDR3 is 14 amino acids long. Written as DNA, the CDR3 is TGTGCCAGCAGTTTATTCGGCTCGAACACTGAAGCTTTCTTT. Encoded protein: CASSLFGSNTEAFF.

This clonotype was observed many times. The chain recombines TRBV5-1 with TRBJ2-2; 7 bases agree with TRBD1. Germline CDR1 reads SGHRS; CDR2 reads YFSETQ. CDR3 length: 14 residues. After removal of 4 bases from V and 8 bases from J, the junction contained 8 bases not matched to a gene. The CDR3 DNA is TGCGCCAGCAGCCCTCAGGGGGTCAAAGGGGAGCTGTTTTTT. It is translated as CASSPQGVKGELFF.

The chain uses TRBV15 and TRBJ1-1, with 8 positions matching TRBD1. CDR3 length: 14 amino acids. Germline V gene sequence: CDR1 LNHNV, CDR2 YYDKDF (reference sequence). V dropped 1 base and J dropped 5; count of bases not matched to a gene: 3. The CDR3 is CATSRAQGDTEAFF. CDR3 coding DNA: TGTGCCACCAGCAGAGCACAGGGGGATACTGAAGCTTTCTTT.

The CDR3 reads CASSLVKGEAFF. CDR3 DNA sequence: TGTGCCAGCAGCTTAGTAAAAGGAGAAGCTTTCTTT. The rearrangement joins TRBV7-6 to TRBJ1-1, with D hard to call. The CDR3 has 12 amino acids. Looked up from germline, CDR1 is SGHVS and CDR2 is FNYEAQ. Deletions cut 1 base from V and 8 bases from J, with 8 bases between. Together with reference TRBV7-6 and TRBJ1-1, the CDR3 gives the full variable domain: GAGVSQSPRYKVTKRGQDVALRCDPISGHVSLYWYRQALGQGPEFLTYFNYEAQQDKSGLPNDRFSAERPEGSISTLTIQRTEQRDSAMYRCASSLVKGEAFFGQGTRLTVV.

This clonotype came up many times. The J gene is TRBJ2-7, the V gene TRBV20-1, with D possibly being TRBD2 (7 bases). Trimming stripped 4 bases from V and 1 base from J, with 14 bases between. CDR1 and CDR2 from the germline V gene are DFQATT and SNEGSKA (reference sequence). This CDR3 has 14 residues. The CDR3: CSANPAGASYEQYF. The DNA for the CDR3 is TGCAGTGCTAACCCTGCGGGGGCTTCCTACGAGCAGTACTTC.

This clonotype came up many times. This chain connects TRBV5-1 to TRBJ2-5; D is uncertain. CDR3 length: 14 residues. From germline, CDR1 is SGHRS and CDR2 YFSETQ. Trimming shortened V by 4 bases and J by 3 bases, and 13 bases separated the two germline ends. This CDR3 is CASSTVAAEETQYF. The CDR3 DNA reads TGCGCCAGCAGCACGGTTGCGGCAGAAGAGACCCAGTACTTC.

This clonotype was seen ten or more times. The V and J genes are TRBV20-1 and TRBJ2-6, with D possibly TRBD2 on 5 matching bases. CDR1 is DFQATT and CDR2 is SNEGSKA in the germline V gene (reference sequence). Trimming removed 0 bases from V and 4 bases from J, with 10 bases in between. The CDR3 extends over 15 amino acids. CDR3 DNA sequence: TGCAGTGCTAGAGATCGAGGGAGAGGGGCCAACGTCCTGACTTTC. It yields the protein CSARDRGRGANVLTF.

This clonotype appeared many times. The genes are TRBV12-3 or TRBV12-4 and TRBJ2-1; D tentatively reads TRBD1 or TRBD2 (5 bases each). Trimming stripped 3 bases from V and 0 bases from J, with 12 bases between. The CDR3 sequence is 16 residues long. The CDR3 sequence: CASSLGPPSSYNEQFF. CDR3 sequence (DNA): TGTGCCAGCAGTTTGGGACCCCCGAGCTCCTACAATGAGCAGTTCTTC.

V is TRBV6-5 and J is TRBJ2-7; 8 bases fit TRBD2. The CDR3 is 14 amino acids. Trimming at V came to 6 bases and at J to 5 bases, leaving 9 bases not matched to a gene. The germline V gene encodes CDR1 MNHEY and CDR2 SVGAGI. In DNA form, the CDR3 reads TGTGCCAGCAGCCCGGGGGGGGCAAGGAACGAGCAGTACTTC. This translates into CASSPGGARNEQYF.

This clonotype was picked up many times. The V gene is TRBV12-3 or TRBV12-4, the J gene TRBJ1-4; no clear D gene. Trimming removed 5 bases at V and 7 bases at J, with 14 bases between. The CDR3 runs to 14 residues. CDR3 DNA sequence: TGTGCCAGCAGTGCCAGGCTAACGGGTGAAAAACTGTTTTTT. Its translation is CASSARLTGEKLFF.

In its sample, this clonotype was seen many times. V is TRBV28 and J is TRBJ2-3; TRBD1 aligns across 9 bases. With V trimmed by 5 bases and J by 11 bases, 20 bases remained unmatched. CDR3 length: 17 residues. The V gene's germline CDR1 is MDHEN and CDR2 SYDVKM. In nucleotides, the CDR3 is TGTGCCAGCAGTCTGGGACAGGGCAATTTGGGCAAGGGGGGGCAGTATTTT. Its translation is CASSLGQGNLGKGGQYF.

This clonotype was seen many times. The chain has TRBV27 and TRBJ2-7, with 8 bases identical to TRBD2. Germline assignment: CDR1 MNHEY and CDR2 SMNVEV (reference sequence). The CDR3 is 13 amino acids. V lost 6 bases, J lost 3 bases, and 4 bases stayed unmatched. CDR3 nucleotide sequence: TGTGCCAGCAGGGAAGGGACTAGCTACGAGCAGTACTTC. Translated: CASREGTSYEQYF.

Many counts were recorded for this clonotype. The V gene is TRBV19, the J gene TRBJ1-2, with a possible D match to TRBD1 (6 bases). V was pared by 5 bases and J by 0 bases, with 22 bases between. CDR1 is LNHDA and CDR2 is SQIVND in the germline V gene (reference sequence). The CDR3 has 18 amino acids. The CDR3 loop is CASSPAATGSYPNYGYTF. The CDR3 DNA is TGTGCCAGTAGTCCAGCAGCGACAGGATCCTACCCTAACTATGGCTACACCTTC.

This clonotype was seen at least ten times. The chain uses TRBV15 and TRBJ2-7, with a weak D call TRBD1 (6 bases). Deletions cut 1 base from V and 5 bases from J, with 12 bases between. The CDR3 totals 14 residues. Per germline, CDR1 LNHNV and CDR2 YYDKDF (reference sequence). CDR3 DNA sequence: TGTGCCACCAGCAGAGCCGGGGCAGGGGACGAGCAGTACTTC. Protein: CATSRAGAGDEQYF.

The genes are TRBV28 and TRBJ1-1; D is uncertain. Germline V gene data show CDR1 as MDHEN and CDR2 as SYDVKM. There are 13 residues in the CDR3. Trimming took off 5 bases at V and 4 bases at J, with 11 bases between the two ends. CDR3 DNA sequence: TGTGCCAGCAGTCCCGGGCGCAGCACTGAAGCTTTCTTT. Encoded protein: CASSPGRSTEAFF.